This T cell receptor beta chain was identified in a study of beta chain features in type 1 diabetes. Overall study results and limits: Patients with Type 1 diabetes showed moderately but significantly shorter TCRB CDR3s in all four CD4+ subsets.

Of the isolated RNA, all was reverse transcribed, and so the sequenced material was expressed TCRB transcripts. Sequenced by immunoSEQ multiplex PCR; TCRdb stores in-frame clones only, minus some. Among about 45,000 clones listed, roughly 70% were seen once. Cell sorting via CD45RO/CCR7/CD25/CD127/CD95/CD27 was performed to obtain CD4+ naive, central memory, regulatory and stem cell-like memory cells. Each population that was sorted was more than 95% pure. With V trimmed by 3 bases and J by 0 bases, 8 bases remained unmatched. The CDR3 consists of 17 residues. In germline, CDR1 is SGHVS, CDR2 FNYEAQ. As to this clone: Its antigen is undetermined.

The V call is TRBV7-6, the J call TRBJ2-1, with 7 bases fitting TRBD2. The sample taken for sequencing was Tregs from blood. This sequence originates from a woman between 18 and 29 years old with type 1 diabetes. This CDR3 reads CASSLGERGSSYNEQFF. CDR3 nucleotide sequence: TGTGCCAGCAGCTTGGGGGAGCGGGGCAGCTCCTACAATGAGCAGTTCTTC.